The 18 T cell receptor beta chains below were found in one sample sequenced in a study of T cell repertoires in cytomegalovirus infection. TCRdb reprocessed the reads with MiXCR, giving one entry per CDR3 protein. This table has around 540,000 distinct CDR3 sequences, 30% to 40% appearing once. No cognate antigen is known for these TCRs. Sequenced here: cultured PBMCs, sampled from culture after CMV antigen stimulation. These receptors all come from a human donor in good health (CMV status not recorded). Some clones in this sample may be carry-over from other donors' samples.

The sample holds a few counts of this clonotype. The genes are TRBV7-2 and TRBJ1-6; D not certain. V gave up 1 base and J gave up 9 bases, with 10 bases separating them. This CDR3 is built from 14 residues. In germline, CDR1 is SGHTA, CDR2 FQGNSA. This CDR3 is CASSLGAGRSPLHF. The CDR3 DNA sequence: TGTGCCAGCAGCTTAGGGGCTGGGCGTTCACCCCTCCACTTT.

This clonotype has more than one count but fewer than ten. This chain links TRBV29-1 with TRBJ1-4, with D possibly TRBD1 on 6 matching bases. CDR3 length: 13 residues. CDR1 and CDR2 from the germline V gene are SQVTM and ANQGSEA. V gave up 2 bases and J gave up 8 bases, with 12 bases separating them. CDR3 sequence (DNA): TGCAGCGTTGAAACGGGGACAATCGAAAAACTGTTTTTT. This translates into CSVETGTIEKLFF.

This clonotype was seen repeatedly, ten times or more. This chain links TRBV20-1 with TRBJ1-2; weak D call: TRBD1 (5 bases). Germline V gene data show CDR1 as DFQATT and CDR2 as SNEGSKA (reference sequence). Between the trimmed V and J ends, which lost 3 bases and 5 bases, there was a span of 16 bases. The CDR3 is 14 amino acids. CDR3 in amino acids: CSASAGTGRYGYTF. CDR3 sequence (DNA): TGCAGTGCTAGTGCCGGGACGGGTAGATATGGCTACACCTTC.

The chain combines TRBV30 with TRBJ2-2; D may correspond to TRBD1 or TRBD2 (6 bases each). V dropped 2 bases and J dropped 5 bases, with 21 bases sitting between them. CDR1 and CDR2 (germline): GTSNPN, SVGIG (reference sequence). This CDR3 has 17 amino acids. The CDR3 nucleotides read TGTGCCTGGAGTCTCCCCTACGGGGGCGTCAGTACCGGGGAGCTGTTTTTT. It codes for CAWSLPYGGVSTGELFF.

This clonotype turned up a few times. The rearrangement links TRBV7-9 to TRBJ1-1, with 7 bases fitting TRBD1. V shed 0 bases, J shed 0 bases, and the junction held 7 bases outside the gene matches. In germline, CDR1 is SEHNR, CDR2 FQNEAQ (reference sequence). This CDR3 spans 17 amino acids. DNA for the CDR3: TGTGCCAGCAGCTTAGCACCTCAGGGGGGCATGAACACTGAAGCTTTCTTT. It encodes CASSLAPQGGMNTEAFF. Full variable domain (outside the CDR3, taken from reference TRBV7-9 and TRBJ1-1): DTGVSQNPRHKITKRGQNVTFRCDPISEHNRLYWYRQTLGQGPEFLTYFQNEAQLEKSRLLSDRFSAERPKGSFSTLEIQRTEQGDSAMYLCASSLAPQGGMNTEAFFGQGTRLTVV.

As regards this clonotype: Relative to the germline gene, one junction end is altered; a read error may explain this. V and J are TRBV27 and TRBJ2-7; D might be TRBD1 or TRBD2, each matching 5 bases. This CDR3 is 12 amino acids long. Looked up from germline, CDR1 is MNHEY and CDR2 is SMNVEV (reference sequence). CDR3 loop: CASSLDLGEWFF. For the CDR3, the DNA is TGTGCCAGCAGTTTAGACTTGGGGGAGTGGTTCTTC.

This clonotype was detected a few times. The chain joins TRBV6-2 or TRBV6-3 to TRBJ2-7, with TRBD2 as a possible D gene (5 bases). Germline CDR1 reads MNHEY; CDR2 reads SVGEGT. With 5 bases removed from V and 4 bases from J, the gap between germline ends came to 15 bases. This CDR3 is 14 amino acids long. CDR3 sequence: CASSMDFPPYEQYV. The CDR3 DNA reads as TGTGCCAGCAGTATGGACTTCCCTCCTTACGAGCAGTACGTC.

The V and J genes are TRBV7-2 and TRBJ2-3; TRBD2 matches 9 bases. CDR1 and CDR2 (germline): SGHTA, FQGNSA. The CDR3 runs 16 residues. V trimming: 5 bases; J trimming: 5 bases; junction bases outside the gene matches: 11. DNA for the CDR3: TGTGCCAGCAGCCCTTGGGCGGGAGGGCGGGGAGATACGCAGTATTTT. It translates to CASSPWAGGRGDTQYF. Full variable domain (remainder filled in from reference TRBV7-2 and TRBJ2-3): GAGVSQSPSNKVTEKGKDVELRCDPISGHTALYWYRQSLGQGLEFLIYFQGNSAPDKSGLPSDRFSAERTGGSVSTLTIQRTQQEDSAVYLCASSPWAGGRGDTQYFGPGTRLTVL.

The rearrangement uses TRBV29-1 and TRBJ2-6, with D uncertain. CDR1 is SQVTM and CDR2 is ANQGSEA in the germline V gene. The CDR3 spans 16 residues. With 1 base removed from V and 2 bases from J, the gap between germline ends came to 12 bases. For the CDR3, the DNA is TGCAGCGTTGAAGTCGTGGGAATCGCTGGGGCCAACGTCCTGACTTTC. Its translation is CSVEVVGIAGANVLTF. The full variable domain, with the rest looked up from reference TRBV29-1 and TRBJ2-6, is SAVISQKPSRDICQRGTSLTIQCQVDSQVTMMFWYRQQPGQSLTLIATANQGSEATYESGFVIDKFPISRPNLTFSTLTVSNMSPEDSSIYLCSVEVVGIAGANVLTFGAGSRLTVL.

This clonotype occurred a few times. The chain carries TRBV29-1 and TRBJ2-1; 12 bases map to TRBD2. The CDR3 totals 13 residues. The V gene end was trimmed by 7 bases and the J gene end by 3 bases; junction bases not matched to a gene: 1. Germline CDR1 is SQVTM and CDR2 is ANQGSEA. In DNA form, the CDR3 reads TGCAGCGGGGGACTAGCGGGCTACAATGAGCAGTTCTTC. Amino acids: CSGGLAGYNEQFF.

There are a few counts of this clonotype. The chain recombines TRBV5-8 with TRBJ2-1, with TRBD2 as a possible D gene (5 bases). There are 16 residues in the CDR3. CDR1 and CDR2 from the germline V gene are SGHTS and YDEGEE. V lost 1 base and J lost 0, with 11 bases in between. The CDR3 sequence is CASSLWRASSYNEQFF. CDR3 bases: TGTGCCAGCAGCTTGTGGCGGGCCAGCTCCTACAATGAGCAGTTCTTC.

CDR3 sequence reads: CASSAANRGPAEAFF. CDR3 coding DNA: TGTGCCAGTAGTGCTGCTAACAGAGGGCCGGCTGAAGCTTTCTTT. The chain has TRBV19 and TRBJ1-1; D gene uncertain. Germline CDR1 LNHDA, CDR2 SQIVND (reference sequence). Trimming removed 5 bases at V and 6 bases at J, with 19 bases between. The CDR3 has 15 residues.

The V gene is TRBV6-5, the J gene TRBJ2-2; D gene uncertain. Trimming left V 5 bases short and J 8 bases short, with 9 bases between. Per the germline V gene, CDR1 is MNHEY and CDR2 is SVGAGI. The length of the CDR3 is 12 residues. The CDR3 DNA reads as TGTGCCAGCAGTCAAGGTTATGGGGAGCTGTTTTTT. This sequence encodes CASSQGYGELFF.

This chain links TRBV7-9 with TRBJ2-7; D possibly corresponds to TRBD1 (6 bases). The CDR3 spans 16 residues. V was cut by 2 bases and J by 3 bases, with 17 bases left in between. In germline, CDR1 is SEHNR, CDR2 FQNEAQ (reference sequence). The CDR3 sequence: CASSLQGRDTYYEQYF. For the CDR3, the DNA is TGTGCCAGCAGCTTACAGGGCCGGGACACCTACTACGAGCAGTACTTC.

The J gene is TRBJ2-7, the V gene TRBV12-5; D is unclear. V lost 7 bases, J lost 4 bases, and 8 bases lay in between. Germline V gene sequence: CDR1 LGHNT, CDR2 FRNRAP. The CDR3 runs 11 residues. As DNA, the CDR3 is TGTGCTAGTGCCCTGGGTTACGAGCAGTACTTC. Amino acids: CASALGYEQYF.

As concerns this clonotype: One end of the junction fails to match germline, which may point to a read error. V usage is TRBV7-6 and J usage is TRBJ2-1, with TRBD2 matching over 7 bases. The CDR3 runs to 14 residues. The germline CDR1 and CDR2 sequences are SGHVS and FNYEAQ. CDR3 nucleotides: TGTGCCAGCCGCTTGGCGGGAGCGTTAAATGAGCAGTTCTTC. It encodes CASRLAGALNEQFF.

This clonotype was detected ten times or more. The rearrangement joins TRBV7-2 to TRBJ1-5; a weak D match, TRBD1 (5 bases). The germline V gene has CDR1 SGHTA and CDR2 FQGNSA. The CDR3 consists of 17 residues. The V end lost 1 base, the J end lost 0 bases, and 13 bases lay between the germline ends. CDR3 coding DNA: TGTGCCAGCAGCTTAGGGAGGGGACGATATAGCAATCAGCCCCAGCATTTT. Its translation: CASSLGRGRYSNQPQHF.

The rearrangement uses TRBV6-5 and TRBJ1-3, with 9 bases matching TRBD1. CDR1 is MNHEY, CDR2 SVGAGI, per germline. J was trimmed by 2 bases and V by 6 bases; bases with no gene match: 5. There are 15 residues in the CDR3. CDR3 in amino acids: CASSLRDRAGNTIYF. CDR3 nucleotide sequence: TGTGCCAGCAGCCTCCGGGACAGGGCTGGAAACACCATATATTTT.